Listed below are T cell receptor beta chains from one sample, sequenced in a study of T cell changes during pregnancy in multiple sclerosis. Here immunoSEQ multiplex PCR was the method, and the copy in TCRdb shows in-frame clones only, minus some. The sample yields under 45,000 clones, about 96% seen once. This specimen was peripheral blood, taken in the second trimester of pregnancy. The receptors originated from a female donor with multiple sclerosis, enrolled in a pregnancy study. Each CDR3 is given with its conserved first and last residue. Each record gives: clone size, V gene, J gene, D gene, CDR3 DNA, CDR3 protein. D genes are given only for firm matches. The size field is filled for only some rows; it gives once, few, many or a size class.

clone_size: NA; v_call: TRBV19; j_call: TRBJ2-1; d_call: NA; cdr3_nt: TGTGCCAGTAGTATGGGGGCTAGAACTCAATATGAGCAGTTCTTC; cdr3_aa: CASSMGARTQYEQFF
clone_size: NA; v_call: TRBV6-6; j_call: TRBJ1-2; d_call: NA; cdr3_nt: TGTGCCAGCAGTCTCGGGTCGGGGGTCCGTGGCTACACCTTC; cdr3_aa: CASSLGSGVRGYTF
clone_size: NA; v_call: TRBV29-1; j_call: TRBJ1-1; d_call: NA; cdr3_nt: TGCAGCGTCCCCACACACAGGTCGAACACTGAAGCTTTCTTT; cdr3_aa: CSVPTHRSNTEAFF
clone_size: NA; v_call: TRBV5-1; j_call: TRBJ2-7; d_call: TRBD1; cdr3_nt: TGCGCCAGCAGCGCCGTTCCCGGTGGACAGGGGGGGTCCGAGCAGTACTTC; cdr3_aa: CASSAVPGGQGGSEQYF
clone_size: NA; v_call: TRBV7-3; j_call: TRBJ1-1; d_call: NA; cdr3_nt: TGTGCCAGCAGCCCCGGCGGGCCGGGGACTGAAGCTTTCTTT; cdr3_aa: CASSPGGPGTEAFF
clone_size: NA; v_call: TRBV6-5; j_call: TRBJ1-6; d_call: TRBD1; cdr3_nt: TGTGCCAGCAGCCAGGACAGGGGGTATAATTCACCCCTCCACTTT; cdr3_aa: CASSQDRGYNSPLHF
clone_size: NA; v_call: TRBV2; j_call: TRBJ2-5; d_call: TRBD2; cdr3_nt: TGTGCCAGCAGTGAGGGGGCGGGAGGGCCGCTCAAGACCCAGTACTTC; cdr3_aa: CASSEGAGGPLKTQYF
clone_size: NA; v_call: TRBV5-4; j_call: TRBJ2-2; d_call: NA; cdr3_nt: TGTGCCAGCGCTCCCAGGGCGAACACCGGGGAGCTGTTTTTT; cdr3_aa: CASAPRANTGELFF
clone_size: NA; v_call: TRBV4-1; j_call: TRBJ1-2; d_call: NA; cdr3_nt: TGCGCCAGCAGCCAGGAGGGACCCATCCTTAACTATGGCTACACCTTC; cdr3_aa: CASSQEGPILNYGYTF
clone_size: NA; v_call: TRBV7-9; j_call: TRBJ1-1; d_call: TRBD1; cdr3_nt: TGTGCCAGCAGCTGGGGACAGGGGGCGAGCACTGAAGCTTTCTTT; cdr3_aa: CASSWGQGASTEAFF
clone_size: once; v_call: TRBV20-1; j_call: TRBJ2-7; d_call: NA; cdr3_nt: TGCAGTGCTAGCGGCGGGTACGAGCAGTACTTC; cdr3_aa: CSASGGYEQYF
clone_size: NA; v_call: TRBV10-3; j_call: TRBJ2-4; d_call: NA; cdr3_nt: TGTGCCATCAGTGCGTCGGAGGAAGCCAAAAACATTCAGTACTTC; cdr3_aa: CAISASEEAKNIQYF
clone_size: NA; v_call: TRBV19; j_call: TRBJ1-4; d_call: NA; cdr3_nt: TGTGCCAGTAGTTCCTATCACTCGACAGTTTCAACTAATGAAAAACTGTTTTTT; cdr3_aa: CASSSYHSTVSTNEKLFF
clone_size: NA; v_call: TRBV4-3; j_call: TRBJ2-7; d_call: TRBD2; cdr3_nt: TGCGCCAGCAGCCAAGTAGCGGGGGCACCCGGCGGGAGCTTCTACGAGCAGTACTTC; cdr3_aa: CASSQVAGAPGGSFYEQYF
clone_size: NA; v_call: TRBV7-2; j_call: TRBJ1-2; d_call: NA; cdr3_nt: TGTGCCAGCAGCCTCCGAGGCTATGGCTACACCTTC; cdr3_aa: CASSLRGYGYTF
clone_size: NA; v_call: TRBV2; j_call: TRBJ2-7; d_call: NA; cdr3_nt: TGTGCCAGCAGGAGAGCGGGTTACGAGCAGTACTTC; cdr3_aa: CASRRAGYEQYF
clone_size: NA; v_call: TRBV28; j_call: TRBJ2-6; d_call: NA; cdr3_nt: TGTGCCAGCAGCTCCACCGGTCGTCCTGGGGCCAACGTCCTGACTTTC; cdr3_aa: CASSSTGRPGANVLTF
clone_size: NA; v_call: TRBV2; j_call: TRBJ2-5; d_call: NA; cdr3_nt: TGTGCCAGCAGCGATCGGATCTGGACAGACCAAGAGACCCAGTACTTC; cdr3_aa: CASSDRIWTDQETQYF
clone_size: NA; v_call: TRBV19; j_call: TRBJ2-3; d_call: TRBD2; cdr3_nt: TGTGCCAGTAGTAAGCGGACTAGCGGGAGGACTACAGATACGCAGTATTTT; cdr3_aa: CASSKRTSGRTTDTQYF
clone_size: NA; v_call: TRBV9; j_call: TRBJ1-4; d_call: TRBD1; cdr3_nt: TGTGCCAGCAGCGTAGAAGGACAGGGTTATGAAAAACTGTTTTTT; cdr3_aa: CASSVEGQGYEKLFF
clone_size: NA; v_call: TRBV5-8; j_call: TRBJ1-2; d_call: NA; cdr3_nt: TGTGCCAGCAGCTTCACAGGGAATGGCTACACCTTC; cdr3_aa: CASSFTGNGYTF
clone_size: NA; v_call: TRBV6-6; j_call: TRBJ2-7; d_call: NA; cdr3_nt: TGTGCCAGCAGTGACACAACCTACGAGCAGTACTTC; cdr3_aa: CASSDTTYEQYF
clone_size: once; v_call: TRBV9; j_call: TRBJ1-1; d_call: TRBD1; cdr3_nt: TGTGCCAGCAGCGGCAGTGGGACAGGGGTGACTGAAGCTTTCTTT; cdr3_aa: CASSGSGTGVTEAFF
clone_size: NA; v_call: TRBV10-2; j_call: TRBJ2-7; d_call: NA; cdr3_nt: TGCGCCAGCATGGGTCCTAGCCGAGGCATCTACGAGCAGTACTTC; cdr3_aa: CASMGPSRGIYEQYF
clone_size: NA; v_call: TRBV6-1; j_call: TRBJ1-3; d_call: NA; cdr3_nt: TGTGCCAGCAGTGCGAGAGAACTCTCTGGAAACACCATATATTTT; cdr3_aa: CASSARELSGNTIYF
clone_size: NA; v_call: TRBV7-3; j_call: TRBJ2-3; d_call: TRBD1; cdr3_nt: TGTGCCAGCAGCCATGGGACAGCACCTAGCACAGATACGCAGTATTTT; cdr3_aa: CASSHGTAPSTDTQYF
clone_size: NA; v_call: TRBV6-5; j_call: TRBJ1-5; d_call: TRBD1; cdr3_nt: TGTGCCAGCGGAACAGGGGATAATCAGCCCCAGCATTTT; cdr3_aa: CASGTGDNQPQHF
clone_size: NA; v_call: TRBV5-5; j_call: TRBJ2-7; d_call: NA; cdr3_nt: TGTGCCAGCAGCTTGGTACCTATTTCCCGAGAGCAGTACTTC; cdr3_aa: CASSLVPISREQYF
clone_size: NA; v_call: TRBV6-5; j_call: TRBJ1-1; d_call: NA; cdr3_nt: TGTGCCAGCAGTTACGGGGGGGCCGGGACTGAAGCTTTCTTT; cdr3_aa: CASSYGGAGTEAFF
clone_size: once; v_call: TRBV5-4; j_call: TRBJ2-2; d_call: TRBD2; cdr3_nt: TGTGCCAGCAGCCGACCGGGGGACCCCACCGGGGGGACCGGGGAGCTGTTTTTT; cdr3_aa: CASSRPGDPTGGTGELFF
clone_size: NA; v_call: TRBV28; j_call: TRBJ2-7; d_call: NA; cdr3_nt: TGTGCCAGCAGCCCAGGGGCAGGGCCCAACTACGAGCAGTACTTC; cdr3_aa: CASSPGAGPNYEQYF
clone_size: NA; v_call: TRBV5-6; j_call: TRBJ1-2; d_call: NA; cdr3_nt: TGTGCCAGCAGCTTAGCCAATAACTATGGCTACACCTTC; cdr3_aa: CASSLANNYGYTF
clone_size: once; v_call: TRBV6-1; j_call: TRBJ2-5; d_call: TRBD1; cdr3_nt: TGTGCCAGCACACCAGACAGGGGTCAAGAGACCCAGTACTTC; cdr3_aa: CASTPDRGQETQYF
clone_size: NA; v_call: TRBV2; j_call: TRBJ1-1; d_call: NA; cdr3_nt: TGTGCCAGCAGAAAAGACAGCCAAGGTGAAGCTTTCTTT; cdr3_aa: CASRKDSQGEAFF
clone_size: NA; v_call: TRBV5-1; j_call: TRBJ2-7; d_call: TRBD1; cdr3_nt: TGCGCCAGCAGCTCCACAGGGGGTTTAGGCTACGAGCAGTACTTC; cdr3_aa: CASSSTGGLGYEQYF
clone_size: NA; v_call: TRBV2; j_call: TRBJ1-5; d_call: NA; cdr3_nt: TGTGCCAGCACCAGGGACAATCCCTACAATCAGCCCCAGCATTTT; cdr3_aa: CASTRDNPYNQPQHF
clone_size: once; v_call: TRBV30; j_call: TRBJ2-7; d_call: TRBD2; cdr3_nt: TGTGCCTGGACTCCCCAAAGAGCGGGGGGCTCCTACGAGCAGTACTTC; cdr3_aa: CAWTPQRAGGSYEQYF
clone_size: NA; v_call: TRBV4-1; j_call: TRBJ2-3; d_call: TRBD1; cdr3_nt: TGCGCCAGCAGCCACCCTAGGACAGGGAACACAGATACGCAGTATTTT; cdr3_aa: CASSHPRTGNTDTQYF
clone_size: NA; v_call: TRBV5-1; j_call: TRBJ2-5; d_call: TRBD2; cdr3_nt: TGCGCCTCGGGACTAGCGGGAGCCCCGGGGGAGACCCAGTACTTC; cdr3_aa: CASGLAGAPGETQYF
clone_size: NA; v_call: TRBV6-6; j_call: TRBJ1-2; d_call: TRBD1; cdr3_nt: TGTGCCAGTACTCTACGACAGGGGGCGGGCGGCTACACCTTC; cdr3_aa: CASTLRQGAGGYTF